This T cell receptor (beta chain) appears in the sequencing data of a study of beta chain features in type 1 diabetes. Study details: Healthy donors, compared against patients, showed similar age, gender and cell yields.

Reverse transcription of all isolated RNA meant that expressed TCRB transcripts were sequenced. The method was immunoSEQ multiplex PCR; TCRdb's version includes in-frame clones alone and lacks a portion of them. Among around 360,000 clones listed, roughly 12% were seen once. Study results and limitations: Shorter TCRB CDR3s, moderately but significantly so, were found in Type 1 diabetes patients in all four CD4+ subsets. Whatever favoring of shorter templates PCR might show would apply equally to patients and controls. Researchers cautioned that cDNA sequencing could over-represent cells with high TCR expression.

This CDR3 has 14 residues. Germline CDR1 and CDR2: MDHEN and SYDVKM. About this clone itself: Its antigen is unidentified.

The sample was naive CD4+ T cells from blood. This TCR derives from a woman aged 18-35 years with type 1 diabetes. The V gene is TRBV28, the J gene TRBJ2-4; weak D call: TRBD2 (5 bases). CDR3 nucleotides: TGTGTAACATCCGAGGGTCTGGCCAAAAACATTCAGTACTTC. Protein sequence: CVTSEGLAKNIQYF.